These 9 T cell receptor beta chains share one sample of origin, sequenced in a study of cytomegalovirus exposure and HLA in healthy donors. 13 Jbeta primers and 60 Vbeta primers were used for the PCR. TCRdb keeps only in-frame clones here, not all; method: immunoSEQ multiplex PCR. The data show 150,000 to 200,000 clones, 80% seen once. Material: PBMCs. These receptors were collected from a man younger than 35 in good health and CMV-seropositive.

The chain couples TRBV15 to TRBJ1-2; perhaps TRBD1 as D (6 bases). Germline V gives CDR1 LNHNV, CDR2 YYDKDF (reference sequence). The V gene lost 4 bases and the J gene lost 4 bases, with 13 bases spanning the gap. CDR3 size: 14 residues. The CDR3 loop reads CATSKPGGGYGYTF. As DNA, the CDR3 is TGTGCCACCAGCAAGCCGGGGGGCGGCTATGGCTACACCTTC.

The chain couples TRBV11-3 to TRBJ1-3, with TRBD1 matching over 8 bases. V lost 5 bases and J lost 8; bases outside the gene matches: 8. This CDR3 has 14 amino acids. Germline CDR1 reads SGHNT; CDR2 reads YENEEA. CDR3 DNA sequence: TGTGCCAGCAGCCACGCGGACAGGGTAGACACCATATATTTT. It is translated as CASSHADRVDTIYF.

This sequence joins TRBV19 and TRBJ2-3; weak D call: TRBD1 (5 bases). The germline V gene has CDR1 LNHDA and CDR2 SQIVND (reference sequence). Trimming took 4 bases from V and 6 from J, leaving 23 bases between them. The CDR3 runs to 17 residues. The CDR3, as DNA: TGTGCCAGTAGTAACCCCCAGACAGCAGTAAGGCGGGATACGCAGTATTTT. It encodes CASSNPQTAVRRDTQYF.

The V and J genes are TRBV5-1 and TRBJ2-1, with D maybe TRBD2 (6 bases). The CDR3 runs 16 residues. V lost 4 bases and J lost 0, with 14 bases in between. The germline gives CDR1 SGHRS, CDR2 YFSETQ. This CDR3 reads CASSLSGGTSYNEQFF. The DNA for the CDR3 is TGCGCCAGCAGCCTTTCGGGCGGGACCTCCTACAATGAGCAGTTCTTC.

The rearrangement links TRBV9 to TRBJ2-2; a weak D match, TRBD2 (7 bases). This CDR3 is 16 amino acids long. V lost 6 bases to trimming and J lost 2 bases, with 17 bases between them. Per the germline V gene, CDR1 is SGDLS and CDR2 is YYNGEE. CDR3 DNA: TGTGCCAGCACCAAGGAAGGGGGGGCAAACACCGGGGAGCTGTTTTTT. Amino acids: CASTKEGGANTGELFF.

V usage is TRBV11-2 and J usage is TRBJ2-1, with D maybe TRBD2 (7 bases). CDR3 size: 15 residues. The V end lost 5 bases, the J end lost 2 bases, and 13 bases lay between the germline ends. Germline loops: CDR1 SGHAT, CDR2 FQNNGV. CDR3 region: CASSPVGGPYNEQFF. CDR3 in DNA: TGTGCCAGCAGCCCGGTGGGGGGGCCCTACAATGAGCAGTTCTTC.

The V and J genes are TRBV5-4 and TRBJ2-3; 7 bases agree with TRBD2. The V gene end was trimmed by 5 bases and the J gene end by 3 bases; junction bases not matched to a gene: 3. Per germline, CDR1 SGHNT and CDR2 YYREEE (reference sequence). The CDR3 spans 13 residues. CDR3 sequence: CASRSGGTDTQYF. The CDR3 DNA reads as TGTGCCAGCAGGTCGGGGGGTACAGATACGCAGTATTTT.

On this clone itself: The sample contains more than one DNA sequence encoding this CDR3. The chain combines TRBV19 with TRBJ1-4, with unresolved D. V dropped 6 bases and J dropped 0 bases, with 11 bases sitting between them. CDR3 length: 15 residues. The germline gives CDR1 LNHDA, CDR2 SQIVND (reference sequence). CDR3 protein: CASSLKPATNEKLFF. CDR3 nucleotide sequence: TGTGCCAGTAGCCTTAAACCGGCAACTAATGAAAAACTGTTTTTT.

This chain uses TRBV4-2 with TRBJ2-4, with 9 bases that match TRBD2. The CDR3 extends over 14 amino acids. The V gene end was trimmed by 6 bases and the J gene end by 5 bases; junction bases not matched to a gene: 5. The germline gives CDR1 LGHNA, CDR2 YNFKEQ. The CDR3 region has the DNA TGTGCCAGCAGTGTGGCGGGAGGGCAAAACATTCAGTACTTC. This encodes CASSVAGGQNIQYF.